A selection of T cell receptor beta chains follows, all from one sample in a study of beta chain features in type 1 diabetes. The table came from immunoSEQ multiplex PCR; TCRdb's copy has only in-frame clones and leaves some out. This table has about 340,000 clones, about a tenth appearing once. The sequencing input was central memory CD4+ T cells from blood. The receptor set was obtained from a young man with type 1 diabetes. The CDR3 runs from the conserved cysteine through the conserved F or W. D genes are given only for firm matches. Not all rows give a size; the values are once, few, many and, for expanded clones, a class.

TGTGCCAGCAGCGTAGCTGGGAGGGAGGGGGAGCTGTTTTTT	CASSVAGREGELFF	TRBJ2-2	TRBD2	TRBV9	.
TGTGCCAGCAGCAAACTCGGCCTCCCGGGCACAGATACGCAGTATTTT	CASSKLGLPGTDTQYF	TRBJ2-3	.	TRBV21-1	.
TGCGCCAGCAGCCCGGGGATAGCGGGGCCGTCGACCTGGGATGAGCAGTTCTTC	CASSPGIAGPSTWDEQFF	TRBJ2-1	TRBD2	TRBV5-1	.
TGCGCCAGCAGCCTTACTAGCGGGGGTACCTTATTTGATACGCAGTATTTT	CASSLTSGGTLFDTQYF	TRBJ2-3	TRBD2	TRBV4-3	.
TGTGCCAGCAGCGACTCGACAGGGAAGCTCTACGAGCAGTACTTC	CASSDSTGKLYEQYF	TRBJ2-7	TRBD1	TRBV11-2	.
TGTGCCAGCAGCCGGAGGGAGCTGTTTTTT	CASSRRELFF	TRBJ2-2	.	TRBV28	.
TGTGCCAGCAGTGAACACGGGGGAACTTACAATGAGCAGTTCTTC	CASSEHGGTYNEQFF	TRBJ2-1	.	TRBV25-1	.
TGTGCCAGCAGCCGGACTAGCGGGGGGGCCCCCAAAAACATTCAGTACTTC	CASSRTSGGAPKNIQYF	TRBJ2-4	TRBD2	TRBV7-2	.
TGTGCCAGCAGCGGAAGGTACCCTGACGAGCAGTACTTC	CASSGRYPDEQYF	TRBJ2-7	.	TRBV9	.
TGTGCCAGCAGTGCATATACTGGGGCCAACGTCCTGACTTTC	CASSAYTGANVLTF	TRBJ2-6	.	TRBV2	few
TGTGCCAGCAGCGTAGGAGGTAAAAGCACAGATACGCAGTATTTT	CASSVGGKSTDTQYF	TRBJ2-3	.	TRBV9	few
TGTGCCAGCAGTGCCCGGCCCGCTAGACAAGAGACCCAGTACTTC	CASSARPARQETQYF	TRBJ2-5	.	TRBV27	.
TGTGCCAGCAGTTTACAGCCAAGCTCCTACGAGCAGTACTTC	CASSLQPSSYEQYF	TRBJ2-7	.	TRBV27	.
TGTGCCAGCAGTCCCCTCGGGGAGAGCTCCTACGAGCAGTACTTC	CASSPLGESSYEQYF	TRBJ2-7	.	TRBV6-5	.
TGTGCCAGCAGCTTAGAGGAGGGGGCTCGGAACACTGAAGCTTTCTTT	CASSLEEGARNTEAFF	TRBJ1-1	TRBD1	TRBV7-6	few
TGCAGCGTTGAAGGACACTTCTATGGCTACACCTTC	CSVEGHFYGYTF	TRBJ1-2	.	TRBV29-1	few
TGTGCCAGCAGTGAGGTTGGAGGTTCTTCACCCCTCCACTTT	CASSEVGGSSPLHF	TRBJ1-6	.	TRBV2	few
TGCGCCAGCACGGACACCGGGGAGCTGTTTTTT	CASTDTGELFF	TRBJ2-2	.	TRBV5-1	few
TGCGCCAGCAGCTTGTCCCAGGGGGGGCCCTACGAGCAGTACTTC	CASSLSQGGPYEQYF	TRBJ2-7	.	TRBV5-1	few
TGTGCCAGCAGTTTATGGGGGACGAACACCGGGGAGCTGTTTTTT	CASSLWGTNTGELFF	TRBJ2-2	.	TRBV28	few
TGTGCCAGCAGTGAAGCGTCTGGGCGAAACGGCTATGGCTACACCTTC	CASSEASGRNGYGYTF	TRBJ1-2	.	TRBV2	few
TGTGCCAGCAGCCGGGGGGCCCCCGCGCCCCAAGAGACCCAGTACTTC	CASSRGAPAPQETQYF	TRBJ2-5	.	TRBV7-2	few
TGTGCCAGCAGCGCCTGGCCAAGGGGAAATTCACCCCTCCACTTT	CASSAWPRGNSPLHF	TRBJ1-6	.	TRBV7-2	few
TGTGCCAGCTCACTCTTGGGACTCACTAGCACAGATACGCAGTATTTT	CASSLLGLTSTDTQYF	TRBJ2-3	.	TRBV18	.
TGCGCCAGCAGTAGTCCGCCCACCGGGGAGCTGTTTTTT	CASSSPPTGELFF	TRBJ2-2	.	TRBV5-1	.
TGTGCCAGCAGCTTTAGAACAGGGGGTCACGAGCAGTACTTC	CASSFRTGGHEQYF	TRBJ2-7	TRBD1	TRBV5-6	few
TGCGCCAGCAGCCCAATACCGGGACAAGTAACCCACGAGCAGTACTTC	CASSPIPGQVTHEQYF	TRBJ2-7	.	TRBV5-1	many
TGTGCCAGCAGCTACCCTGGGGCGGCGTACCAAGAGACCCAGTACTTC	CASSYPGAAYQETQYF	TRBJ2-5	.	TRBV7-2	few
TGTGCCAGCAGTTACTCTGGGGCCAACGTCCTGACTTTC	CASSYSGANVLTF	TRBJ2-6	.	TRBV6-5	.
TGCAGCGTAAATACAGGGTTCAATCAGCCCCAGCATTTT	CSVNTGFNQPQHF	TRBJ1-5	.	TRBV29-1	few
TGTGCCAGTAGTCGGGGCCGCGACTCCAATGAGCAGTTCTTC	CASSRGRDSNEQFF	TRBJ2-1	.	TRBV19	few
TGTGCCAGCAGTTTAGGCAGGGCTTTTAGGGCTTTCTTT	CASSLGRAFRAFF	TRBJ1-1	.	TRBV27	.
TGTGCCAGCTCACCAATGGGGGACTCCTACGAGCAGTACTTC	CASSPMGDSYEQYF	TRBJ2-7	.	TRBV18	few
TGTGCCTGGAACTCGGGACAGGAGTTTATAGGGAATCAGCCCCAGCATTTT	CAWNSGQEFIGNQPQHF	TRBJ1-5	TRBD1	TRBV30	few
TGTGCCAGTAGTACGCTCGGACGGACTGAAGCTTTCTTT	CASSTLGRTEAFF	TRBJ1-1	.	TRBV19	few
TGTGCCAGCAGCTTTACTAGCGGGGGGGCTGAAGATACGCAGTATTTT	CASSFTSGGAEDTQYF	TRBJ2-3	TRBD2	TRBV5-4	few
TGTGCCAGCAGCGTAACAGGGGGACAAGAGACCCAGTACTTC	CASSVTGGQETQYF	TRBJ2-5	TRBD1	TRBV7-2	few
TGCAGCGTCCGACTAGCGGGCACAGATACGCAGTATTTT	CSVRLAGTDTQYF	TRBJ2-3	TRBD2	TRBV29-1	.
TGCAGCGCCAGATGGACAGGGACCTACGAGCAGTACTTC	CSARWTGTYEQYF	TRBJ2-7	TRBD1	TRBV29-1	few
TGCGCCAGCAGCCAAGATCCCGGGACGGTGGGCTACACCTTC	CASSQDPGTVGYTF	TRBJ1-2	.	TRBV4-3	few
TGTGCCAGCAGCGACCAGGGATTTTATGGCTACACCTTC	CASSDQGFYGYTF	TRBJ1-2	.	TRBV6-1	.
TGTGCCAGCAGCTCCTACGGGCGGCACTCAGCAGCTTTCTTT	CASSSYGRHSAAFF	TRBJ1-1	.	TRBV7-2	few
TGTGCCAGCAGCCAAGCGTACCAGTATGGCTACACCTTC	CASSQAYQYGYTF	TRBJ1-2	.	TRBV14	.
TGTGCCAGCAACTTACAGGGTTCCGAGCAGTACTTC	CASNLQGSEQYF	TRBJ2-7	.	TRBV2	few
TGTGCCAGCTCACCACCAGGCCTCTATGGCTACACCTTC	CASSPPGLYGYTF	TRBJ1-2	.	TRBV18	few
TGTGCCTGGAGTGTAGATTCCCGGGAGACCCAGTACTTC	CAWSVDSRETQYF	TRBJ2-5	.	TRBV30	.
TGCGCCAGCAGCTTAATGGGACAGGGGACAGATACGCAGTATTTT	CASSLMGQGTDTQYF	TRBJ2-3	TRBD1	TRBV5-1	few
TGTGCCAGCTCACCAGTTTGGAGGCCGAAGGATAATTCACCCCTCCACTTT	CASSPVWRPKDNSPLHF	TRBJ1-6	.	TRBV18	few
TGCGCCAGCAGCTTGTTAACGGGAATCTCCTACGAGCAGTACTTC	CASSLLTGISYEQYF	TRBJ2-7	.	TRBV5-1	.
TGCAGCGTTGAAGCTCCAGGGGGGGAAAAACTGTTTTTT	CSVEAPGGEKLFF	TRBJ1-4	TRBD1	TRBV29-1	.
TGTGCCAGCAGTTACGGGCCGAGTGATAGCACAGATACGCAGTATTTT	CASSYGPSDSTDTQYF	TRBJ2-3	.	TRBV6-5	few
TGCGCCAGCAGCCAAGATTCGACATCTGGAAACACCATATATTTT	CASSQDSTSGNTIYF	TRBJ1-3	.	TRBV4-3	.
TGCGCCAGCAGCTTGGACCCAGGGAACACCGGGGAGCTGTTTTTT	CASSLDPGNTGELFF	TRBJ2-2	.	TRBV5-1	many
TGTGCCAGCAGTGCTGGGAGTAGCACAGATACGCAGTATTTT	CASSAGSSTDTQYF	TRBJ2-3	.	TRBV2	.